This record covers a single TCR beta chain. The V segment lost 2 bases and the J segment 6 bases; nucleotides outside the gene matches: 8. Germline V lookup: CDR1 MNHEY, CDR2 SVGAGI. The CDR3 has 15 amino acids. Profiled with immunoSEQ multiplex PCR; TCRdb holds only in-frame clones, not every one. The table lists more than 300,000 clones, 85% of them singletons. As to treatment: 19 received Ad26.COV2.S at low or high dose, single or two shots; roughly 5 received placebo; per-sample allocation not given. After the first vaccine or placebo injection, samples were drawn on day 63. This specimen comes from a study of Ad26.COV2.S vaccination and SARS-CoV-2 variants.

This receptor was taken from a person aged 18-65 years who received the Ad26.COV2.S COVID-19 vaccine or a placebo. The material was peripheral blood, obtained in a trial of Ad26.COV2.S vaccine versus placebo. The chain couples TRBV6-5 to TRBJ1-2, with 8 positions matching TRBD1. The DNA for the CDR3 is TGTGCCAGCAGTTACCGCGGACAGGGCCTGGATGGCTACACCTTC. Residues: CASSYRGQGLDGYTF.